Below, 12 T cell receptor beta chains from the same sample are listed, as sequenced in a study of vaccination and CD4 T cells after COVID-19. With the Oncomine TCR Beta short-read assay, DNA from cultured CD4+ T cells was sequenced. TCRdb passed the PCR reads through MiXCR, listing each CDR3 protein once. The repertoire holds 11,000 or so distinct CDR3 sequences, with about 53% as singletons. Specified treatment: approximately 9-day PBMC culture with coronavirus spike peptide pools or control peptides (ViraFEST assay). Antigens for these TCRs are unknown. The sequencing sample was made of CD4+ T cells from blood, cultured in vitro. These receptors originate from a human donor who had recovered from COVID-19.

This clonotype has just a few counts. This rearrangement joins TRBV25-1 to TRBJ1-6; maybe TRBD1 (5 bases). The CDR3 is 17 residues long. With 1 base removed from V and 0 bases from J, the gap between germline ends came to 10 bases. CDR1 and CDR2 (germline): MGHDK, SYGVNS. The CDR3 is CASSESGLSSYNSPLHF. The CDR3 DNA follows: TGTGCCAGCAGTGAATCGGGGCTGAGCTCCTATAATTCACCCCTCCACTTT.

This clonotype was seen more than once but under ten times. This chain connects TRBV5-6 to TRBJ2-5; D is possibly TRBD1 (6 bases). V lost 8 bases, J lost 1 base, and 15 bases lay in between. This CDR3 is 14 amino acids long. The V gene's germline CDR1 is SGHDT and CDR2 YYEEEE. CDR3 protein: CASQVRGTQETQYF. CDR3 nucleotide sequence: TGTGCCAGTCAAGTTAGGGGGACCCAAGAGACCCAGTACTTC.

This clonotype was detected a few times. V gene TRBV28 combines with J gene TRBJ2-2; 10 nucleotides align to TRBD1. The CDR3 runs 16 residues. J gave up 5 bases and V 4 bases, and 7 bases lay outside the gene matches. CDR1 is MDHEN, CDR2 SYDVKM, per germline. The CDR3: CASSSLRTGGTGELFF. CDR3 nucleotides: TGTGCCAGCAGTTCACTAAGGACAGGGGGGACCGGGGAGCTGTTTTTT.

V and J are TRBV7-3 and TRBJ1-2, with D maybe TRBD1 (5 bases). The germline V gene has CDR1 SGHTA and CDR2 FQGTGA. This CDR3 is built from 16 residues. Trimming cost V 2 bases and J 4 bases, with 17 bases left between them. In nucleotides, the CDR3 is TGTGCCAGCAGCTTAGGGGCCCCGGGATTGGGCTATGGCTACACCTTC. Translation: CASSLGAPGLGYGYTF.

This rearrangement joins TRBV7-8 to TRBJ1-2, with TRBD1 as a possible D gene (5 bases). The CDR3 runs to 14 residues. CDR1 is SGHVS and CDR2 is FQNEAQ in the germline V gene. The V gene lost 1 base and the J gene lost 0 bases, with 6 bases spanning the gap. CDR3 sequence reads: CASSLGRANYGYTF. The CDR3 region has the DNA TGTGCCAGCAGCTTAGGCAGGGCTAACTATGGCTACACCTTC.

The chain recombines TRBV10-3 with TRBJ1-5, with D tentatively TRBD1 (6 bases). This CDR3 spans 13 amino acids. CDR1 ENHRY and CDR2 SYGVKD come from the germline V gene. V lost 6 bases, J lost 7 bases, and 13 bases lay in between. The CDR3 DNA is TGTGCCATCAGCTCACAGCAGGGGCAGCCCCAGCATTTT. It is translated as CAISSQQGQPQHF.

The CDR3: CASRSGDRGRDEQFF. CDR3 DNA: TGTGCCAGCCGATCCGGGGACAGGGGGAGGGATGAGCAGTTCTTC. This sequence joins TRBV28 and TRBJ2-1, with 11 bases fitting TRBD1. Germline V gene sequence: CDR1 MDHEN, CDR2 SYDVKM. With 8 bases clipped from V and 8 bases from J, the junction kept 11 bases outside the gene matches. CDR3 length: 15 amino acids.

A few counts support this clonotype. The J gene is TRBJ2-4, the V gene TRBV5-4; D may be TRBD2 (7 bases). V was pared by 0 bases and J by 4 bases, with 17 bases between. CDR3 length: 17 residues. The germline V gene has CDR1 SGHNT and CDR2 YYREEE (reference sequence). The CDR3 here is CASSLVSQGGGKNIQYF. The CDR3, as DNA: TGTGCCAGCAGCTTGGTCTCTCAGGGAGGGGGGAAAAACATTCAGTACTTC.

This chain joins TRBV5-4 and TRBJ2-5; D remains ambiguous. This CDR3 is 13 amino acids long. The V gene lost 2 bases and the J gene lost 4 bases, with 9 bases spanning the gap. The germline gives CDR1 SGHNT, CDR2 YYREEE (reference sequence). The CDR3 here is CASSFEWGETQYF. The CDR3 nucleotides are TGTGCCAGCAGCTTTGAGTGGGGAGAGACCCAGTACTTC. The variable domain in full, with the rest retrieved from reference TRBV5-4 and TRBJ2-5, is ETGVTQSPTHLIKTRGQQVTLRCSSQSGHNTVSWYQQALGQGPQFIFQYYREEENGRGNFPPRFSGLQFPNYSSELNVNALELDDSALYLCASSFEWGETQYFGPGTRLLVL.

There are a few counts of this clonotype. CDR3 residues: CSSRGSRIEQFF. The DNA for the CDR3 is TGCAGTTCCCGGGGGAGCAGGATTGAGCAGTTCTTC. V usage is TRBV20-1 and J usage is TRBJ2-1, with D maybe TRBD2 (6 bases). The CDR3 runs to 12 residues. The V gene lost 8 bases and the J gene lost 9 bases, with 17 bases spanning the gap. In germline, CDR1 is DFQATT, CDR2 SNEGSKA (reference sequence).

This clonotype has only a few counts. The chain uses TRBV20-1 and TRBJ2-4; D is undetermined. This CDR3 has 19 amino acids. From germline, CDR1 is DFQATT and CDR2 SNEGSKA (reference sequence). Trimming took off 0 bases at V and 3 bases at J, with 24 bases between the two ends. The CDR3 DNA reads as TGCAGTGCTAGAGAATCGGCAGCAATAGTCGGTTTGGGCAAAAACATTCAGTACTTC. Translation gives CSARESAAIVGLGKNIQYF.

V gene TRBV6-5 combines with J gene TRBJ2-1; 9 nucleotides align to TRBD2. The CDR3 has 17 amino acids. The germline gives CDR1 MNHEY, CDR2 SVGAGI. After removal of 2 bases from V and 3 bases from J, the junction contained 8 bases not matched to a gene. The CDR3 DNA sequence: TGTGCCAGCAGTTACGACCGACTAGCGGTTAGCTACAATGAGCAGTTCTTC. Amino acids: CASSYDRLAVSYNEQFF.